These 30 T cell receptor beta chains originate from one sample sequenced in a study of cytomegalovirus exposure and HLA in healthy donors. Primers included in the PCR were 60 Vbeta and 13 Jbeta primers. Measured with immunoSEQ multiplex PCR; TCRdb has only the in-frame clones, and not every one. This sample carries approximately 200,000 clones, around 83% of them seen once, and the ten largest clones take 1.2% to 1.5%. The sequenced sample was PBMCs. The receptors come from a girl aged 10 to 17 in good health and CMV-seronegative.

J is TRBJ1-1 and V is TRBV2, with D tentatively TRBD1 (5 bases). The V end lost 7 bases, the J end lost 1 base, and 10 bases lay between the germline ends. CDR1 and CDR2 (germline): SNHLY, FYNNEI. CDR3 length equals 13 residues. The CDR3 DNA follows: TGTGCCAGCATGGGCAGGGAGAACACTGAAGCTTTCTTT. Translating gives CASMGRENTEAFF. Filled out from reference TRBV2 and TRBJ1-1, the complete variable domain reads EPEVTQTPSHQVTQMGQEVILRCVPISNHLYFYWYRQILGQKVEFLVSFYNNEISEKSEIFDDQFSVERPDGSNFTLKIRSTKLEDSAMYFCASMGRENTEAFFGQGTRLTVV.

The DNA for the CDR3 is TGTGCCAGCAGCTTGGGCACCGTCTTACAGGGGGTTCGTTATGGCTACACCTTC. Protein sequence: CASSLGTVLQGVRYGYTF. The chain combines TRBV13 with TRBJ1-2; 8 bases are a match to TRBD1. Germline V gene sequence: CDR1 PRHDT, CDR2 FYEKMQ (reference sequence). V lost 3 bases to trimming and J lost 5 bases; unmatched junction nucleotides: 17. The CDR3 loop spans 18 amino acids. Supplemented by reference TRBV13 and TRBJ1-2, the full variable domain reads AAGVIQSPRHLIKEKRETATLKCYPIPRHDTVYWYQQGPGQDPQFLISFYEKMQSDKGSIPDRFSAQQFSDYHSELNMSSLELGDSALYFCASSLGTVLQGVRYGYTFGSGTRLTVV.

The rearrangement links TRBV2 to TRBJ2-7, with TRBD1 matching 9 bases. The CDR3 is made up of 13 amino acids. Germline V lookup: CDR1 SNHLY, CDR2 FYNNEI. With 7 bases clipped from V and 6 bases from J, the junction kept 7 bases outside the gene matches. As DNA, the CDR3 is TGTGCCAGCACCAGACAGGGGGAGCGCGAGCAGTACTTC. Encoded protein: CASTRQGEREQYF.

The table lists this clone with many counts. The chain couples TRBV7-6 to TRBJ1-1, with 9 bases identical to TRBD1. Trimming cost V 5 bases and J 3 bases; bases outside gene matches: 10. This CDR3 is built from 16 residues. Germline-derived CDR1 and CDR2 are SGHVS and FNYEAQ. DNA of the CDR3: TGTGCCAGCAGCCCAGGACAGGGGACTACGTACACTGAAGCTTTCTTT. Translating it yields CASSPGQGTTYTEAFF.

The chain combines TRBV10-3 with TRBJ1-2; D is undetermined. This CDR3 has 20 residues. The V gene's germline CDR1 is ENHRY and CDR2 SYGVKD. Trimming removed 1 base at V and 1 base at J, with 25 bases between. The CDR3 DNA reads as TGTGCCATCAGTGAGTATGGCAGGAGGGAGCCCAACATCGGTAACTATGGCTACACCTTC. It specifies CAISEYGRREPNIGNYGYTF.

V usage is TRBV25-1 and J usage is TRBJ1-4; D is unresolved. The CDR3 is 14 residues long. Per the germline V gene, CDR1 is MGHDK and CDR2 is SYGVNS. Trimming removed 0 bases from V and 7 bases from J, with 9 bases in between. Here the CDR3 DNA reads TGTGCCAGCAGTGAATATCGAGAGAGTGAAAAACTGTTTTTT. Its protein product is CASSEYRESEKLFF.

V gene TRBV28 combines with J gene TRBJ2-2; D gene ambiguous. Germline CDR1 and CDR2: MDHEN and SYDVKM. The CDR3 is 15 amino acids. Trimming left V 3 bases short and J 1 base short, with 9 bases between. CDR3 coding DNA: TGTGCCAGCAGTTTGTCGGTTAGGAACACCGGGGAGCTGTTTTTT. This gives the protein CASSLSVRNTGELFF. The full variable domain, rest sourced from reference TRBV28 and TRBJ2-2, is DVKVTQSSRYLVKRTGEKVFLECVQDMDHENMFWYRQDPGLGLRLIYFSYDVKMKEKGDIPEGYSVSREKKERFSLILESASTNQTSMYLCASSLSVRNTGELFFGEGSRLTVL.

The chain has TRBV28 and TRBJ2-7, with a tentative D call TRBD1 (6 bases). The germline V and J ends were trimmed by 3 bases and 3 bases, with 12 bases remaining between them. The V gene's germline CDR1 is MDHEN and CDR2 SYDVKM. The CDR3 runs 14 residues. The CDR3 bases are TGTGCCAGCAGTTTTGGGGACAAGTACTACGAGCAGTACTTC. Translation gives CASSFGDKYYEQYF.

Here the CDR3 reads CASSPSRQGAVEQYF. The CDR3 DNA follows: TGTGCCAGCAGCCCTAGTAGGCAGGGGGCGGTGGAGCAGTACTTC. The J gene is TRBJ2-7, the V gene TRBV28; TRBD1 agrees at 8 bases. The V gene's germline CDR1 is MDHEN and CDR2 SYDVKM. The CDR3 totals 15 residues. The trim removed 6 bases at V and 7 bases at J, leaving 14 bases unmatched.

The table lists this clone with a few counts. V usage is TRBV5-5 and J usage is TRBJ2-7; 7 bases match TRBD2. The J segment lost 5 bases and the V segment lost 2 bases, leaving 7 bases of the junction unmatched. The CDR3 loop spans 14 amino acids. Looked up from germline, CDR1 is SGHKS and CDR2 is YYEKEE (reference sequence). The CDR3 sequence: CASSLSGLDDEQYF. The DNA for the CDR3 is TGTGCCAGCAGCTTAAGCGGACTAGATGACGAGCAGTACTTC.

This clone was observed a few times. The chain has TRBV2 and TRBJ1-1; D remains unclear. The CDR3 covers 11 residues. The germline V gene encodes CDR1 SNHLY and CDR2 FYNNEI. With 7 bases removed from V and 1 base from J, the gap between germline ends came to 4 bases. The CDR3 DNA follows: TGTGCCAGCACGGGGAACACTGAAGCTTTCTTT. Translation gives CASTGNTEAFF.

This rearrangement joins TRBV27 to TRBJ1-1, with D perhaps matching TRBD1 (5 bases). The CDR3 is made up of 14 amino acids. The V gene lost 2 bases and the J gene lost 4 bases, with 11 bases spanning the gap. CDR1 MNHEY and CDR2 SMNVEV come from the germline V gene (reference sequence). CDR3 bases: TGTGCCAGCAGTTTAATTGCAGGGTCCACTGAAGCTTTCTTT. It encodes CASSLIAGSTEAFF.

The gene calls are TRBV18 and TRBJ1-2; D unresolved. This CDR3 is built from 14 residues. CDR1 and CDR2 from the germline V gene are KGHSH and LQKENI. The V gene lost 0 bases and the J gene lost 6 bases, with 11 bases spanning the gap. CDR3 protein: CASSPPMAVHGYTF. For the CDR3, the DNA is TGTGCCAGCTCACCACCTATGGCAGTCCATGGCTACACCTTC.

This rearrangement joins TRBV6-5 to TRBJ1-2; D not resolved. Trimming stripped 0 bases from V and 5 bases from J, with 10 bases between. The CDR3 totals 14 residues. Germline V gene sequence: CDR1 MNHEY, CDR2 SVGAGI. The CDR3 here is CASSYSVGSYGYTF. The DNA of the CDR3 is TGTGCCAGCAGTTACTCCGTGGGGAGTTATGGCTACACCTTC.

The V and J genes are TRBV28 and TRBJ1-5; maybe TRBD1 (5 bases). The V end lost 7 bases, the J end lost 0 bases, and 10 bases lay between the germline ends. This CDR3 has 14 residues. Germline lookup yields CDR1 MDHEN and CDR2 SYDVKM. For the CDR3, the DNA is TGTGCCAGCACCCCGACAGTTAGCAATCAGCCCCAGCATTTT. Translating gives CASTPTVSNQPQHF. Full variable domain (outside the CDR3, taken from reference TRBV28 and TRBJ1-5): DVKVTQSSRYLVKRTGEKVFLECVQDMDHENMFWYRQDPGLGLRLIYFSYDVKMKEKGDIPEGYSVSREKKERFSLILESASTNQTSMYLCASTPTVSNQPQHFGDGTRLSIL.

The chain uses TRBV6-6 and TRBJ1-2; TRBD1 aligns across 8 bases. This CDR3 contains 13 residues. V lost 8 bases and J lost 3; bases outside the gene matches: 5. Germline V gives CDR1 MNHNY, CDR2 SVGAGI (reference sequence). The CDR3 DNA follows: TGTGCCAGCGACAGGGGTCCGGACTATGGCTACACCTTC. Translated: CASDRGPDYGYTF.

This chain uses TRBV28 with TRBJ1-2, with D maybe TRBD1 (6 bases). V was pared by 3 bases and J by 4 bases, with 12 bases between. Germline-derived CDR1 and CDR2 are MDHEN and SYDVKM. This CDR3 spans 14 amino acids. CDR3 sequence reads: CASSFTGRTYGYTF. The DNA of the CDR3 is TGTGCCAGCAGTTTTACAGGGCGTACCTATGGCTACACCTTC.

CDR3 protein: CASSESTGDNEKLFF. CDR3 DNA: TGTGCCAGCAGTGAATCGACAGGGGATAATGAAAAACTGTTTTTT. The V and J genes are TRBV25-1 and TRBJ1-4; 8 nucleotides match TRBD1. The trim removed 1 base at V and 4 bases at J, leaving 2 bases unmatched. The V gene's germline CDR1 is MGHDK and CDR2 SYGVNS. This CDR3 contains 15 residues.

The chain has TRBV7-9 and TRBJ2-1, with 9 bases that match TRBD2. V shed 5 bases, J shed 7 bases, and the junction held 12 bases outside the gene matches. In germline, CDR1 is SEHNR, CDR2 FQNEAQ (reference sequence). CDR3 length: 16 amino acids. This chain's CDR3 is CASSVLLAGVRNEQFF. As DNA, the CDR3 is TGTGCCAGCAGCGTACTATTAGCGGGAGTTCGGAATGAGCAGTTCTTC.

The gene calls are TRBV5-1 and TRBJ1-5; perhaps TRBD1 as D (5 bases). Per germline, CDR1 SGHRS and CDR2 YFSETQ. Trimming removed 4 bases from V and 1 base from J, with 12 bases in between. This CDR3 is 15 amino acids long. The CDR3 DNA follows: TGCGCCAGCAGCACGGGCCCAGGGAGCAATCAGCCCCAGCATTTT. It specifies CASSTGPGSNQPQHF.

For the CDR3, the DNA is TGTGCCAGCAGTCTGACCGGGTTCACCGGGGAGCTGTTTTTT. Translating gives CASSLTGFTGELFF. The chain recombines TRBV27 with TRBJ2-2; no clear D gene. This CDR3 contains 14 residues. Looked up from germline, CDR1 is MNHEY and CDR2 is SMNVEV (reference sequence). Deletions cut 5 bases from V and 4 bases from J, with 11 bases between.

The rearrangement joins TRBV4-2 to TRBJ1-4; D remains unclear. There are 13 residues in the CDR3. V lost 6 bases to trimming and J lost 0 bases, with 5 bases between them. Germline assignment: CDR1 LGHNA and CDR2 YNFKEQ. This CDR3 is CASSSATNEKLFF. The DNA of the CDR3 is TGTGCCAGCAGTTCCGCAACTAATGAAAAACTGTTTTTT.

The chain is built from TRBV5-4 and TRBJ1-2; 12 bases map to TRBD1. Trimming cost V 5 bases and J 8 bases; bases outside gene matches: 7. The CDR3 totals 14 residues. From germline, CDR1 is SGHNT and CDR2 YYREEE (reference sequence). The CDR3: CASSTLGTGGGYTF. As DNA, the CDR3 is TGTGCCAGCAGTACCCTCGGGACAGGGGGCGGCTACACCTTC. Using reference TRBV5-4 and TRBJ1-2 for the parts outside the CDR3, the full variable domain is ETGVTQSPTHLIKTRGQQVTLRCSSQSGHNTVSWYQQALGQGPQFIFQYYREEENGRGNFPPRFSGLQFPNYSSELNVNALELDDSALYLCASSTLGTGGGYTFGSGTRLTVV.

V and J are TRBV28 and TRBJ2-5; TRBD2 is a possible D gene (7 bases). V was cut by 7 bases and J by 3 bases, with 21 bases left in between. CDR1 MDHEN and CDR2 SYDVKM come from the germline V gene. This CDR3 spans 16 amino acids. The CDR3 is CASNKRGGAEKETQYF. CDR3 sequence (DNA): TGTGCCAGCAATAAAAGGGGGGGTGCGGAAAAAGAGACCCAGTACTTC.

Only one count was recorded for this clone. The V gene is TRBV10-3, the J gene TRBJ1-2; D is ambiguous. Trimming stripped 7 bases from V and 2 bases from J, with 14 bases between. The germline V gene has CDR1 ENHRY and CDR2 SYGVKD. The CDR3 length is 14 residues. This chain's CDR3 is CAITSQATNYGYTF. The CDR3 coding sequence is TGTGCCATCACTTCCCAGGCGACAAACTATGGCTACACCTTC.

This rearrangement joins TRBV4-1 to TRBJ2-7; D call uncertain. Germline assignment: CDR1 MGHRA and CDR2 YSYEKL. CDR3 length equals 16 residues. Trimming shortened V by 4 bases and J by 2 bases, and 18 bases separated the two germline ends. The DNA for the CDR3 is TGCGCCAGCAGCCGCGGTAGTGGTTGGTCCACCTACGAGCAGTACTTC. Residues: CASSRGSGWSTYEQYF.

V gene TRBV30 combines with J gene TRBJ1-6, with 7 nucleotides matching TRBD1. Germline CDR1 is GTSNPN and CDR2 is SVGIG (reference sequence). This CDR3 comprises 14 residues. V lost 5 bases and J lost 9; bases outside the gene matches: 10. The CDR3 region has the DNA TGTGCCTGGGCTAACAGGGGTTCGGGTTCACCCCTCCACTTT. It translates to CAWANRGSGSPLHF. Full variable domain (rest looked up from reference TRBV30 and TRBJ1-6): SQTIHQWPATLVQPVGSPLSLECTVEGTSNPNLYWYRQAAGRGLQLLFYSVGIGQISSEVPQNLSASRPQDRQFILSSKKLLLSDSGFYLCAWANRGSGSPLHFGNGTRLTVT.

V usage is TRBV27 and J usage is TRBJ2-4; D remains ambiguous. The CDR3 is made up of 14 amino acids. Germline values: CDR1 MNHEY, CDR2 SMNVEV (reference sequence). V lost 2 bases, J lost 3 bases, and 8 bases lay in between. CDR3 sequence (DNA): TGTGCCAGCAGTTTAACCCCCGGCAAAAACATTCAGTACTTC. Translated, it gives CASSLTPGKNIQYF.

The CDR3 nucleotides are TGCGCCAGCAGCAGGCTAGCGGGAGGGTTTGCTGAGCAGTTCTTC. Translating gives CASSRLAGGFAEQFF. The gene calls are TRBV5-1 and TRBJ2-1, with 12 bases that match TRBD2. Trimming cost V 4 bases and J 9 bases; bases outside gene matches: 8. This CDR3 is 15 amino acids long. CDR1 and CDR2 (germline): SGHRS, YFSETQ. Drawing the rest from reference TRBV5-1 and TRBJ2-1, the complete variable domain is KAGVTQTPRYLIKTRGQQVTLSCSPISGHRSVSWYQQTPGQGLQFLFEYFSETQRNKGNFPGRFSGRQFSNSRSEMNVSTLELGDSALYLCASSRLAGGFAEQFFGPGTRLTVL.

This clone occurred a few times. The CDR3 nucleotides are TGCGCCAGCAGCTTGGAAACAGTACCACGAAAAGCTTTCTTT. It is translated as CASSLETVPRKAFF. The chain employs TRBV5-1 and TRBJ1-1; no definite D call. The CDR3 is 14 amino acids. Trimming pared 0 bases from V and 9 bases from J, leaving 15 bases between. Germline lookup yields CDR1 SGHRS and CDR2 YFSETQ.